A single sample is the source of the 19 T cell receptor beta chains below, sequenced in a study of memory CD4+ T cells and cytomegalovirus serostatus. The sort gate was single viable CD3+CD4+CD8-CD45RO+ cells for memory CD4+ T cells. Repertoires were generated with immunoSEQ multiplex PCR, while TCRdb's copy carries only in-frame clones and drops some. The table shows 50,000 to 65,000 clones, with around 83% occurring only once. Sequenced sample: memory CD4+ T cells from blood. Receptors were obtained from an adult in good health and CMV-seropositive.

CDR3: CASRPGGSVDTQYF. The CDR3 DNA reads TGTGCCAGCCGCCCCGGCGGGAGCGTAGATACGCAGTATTTT. This chain connects TRBV28 to TRBJ2-3; 7 bases fit TRBD2. Germline trimming cut 8 bases from V and 5 bases from J; bases unmatched to any gene: 10. CDR1 and CDR2 (germline): MDHEN, SYDVKM. There are 14 residues in the CDR3.

This rearrangement joins TRBV29-1 to TRBJ1-2, with D uncertain. The CDR3 totals 11 residues. Per the germline V gene, CDR1 is SQVTM and CDR2 is ANQGSEA. The germline V and J ends were trimmed by 3 bases and 5 bases, with 7 bases remaining between them. The CDR3 nucleotides are TGCAGCGTTGATGGGAGTTATGGCTACACCTTC. This sequence encodes CSVDGSYGYTF. Together with reference TRBV29-1 and TRBJ1-2, the CDR3 gives the full variable domain: SAVISQKPSRDICQRGTSLTIQCQVDSQVTMMFWYRQQPGQSLTLIATANQGSEATYESGFVIDKFPISRPNLTFSTLTVSNMSPEDSSIYLCSVDGSYGYTFGSGTRLTVV.

The rearrangement links TRBV2 to TRBJ1-4; no firm D call. In germline, CDR1 is SNHLY, CDR2 FYNNEI. The ends were cut back, 7 bases at V and 3 bases at J, with 15 bases in the middle. The CDR3 is 15 amino acids. This chain's CDR3 is CASTPSGIANEKLFF. For the CDR3, the DNA is TGTGCCAGCACCCCGAGTGGGATCGCTAATGAAAAACTGTTTTTT. The full variable domain, rest sourced from reference TRBV2 and TRBJ1-4, is EPEVTQTPSHQVTQMGQEVILRCVPISNHLYFYWYRQILGQKVEFLVSFYNNEISEKSEIFDDQFSVERPDGSNFTLKIRSTKLEDSAMYFCASTPSGIANEKLFFGSGTQLSVL.

Note on this clone: This CDR3 is also generated by other DNA sequences in the sample. V usage is TRBV10-2 and J usage is TRBJ1-1; D might be TRBD1 (5 bases). V was trimmed by 2 bases and J by 1 base, leaving 5 bases between them. Germline V gene data show CDR1 as WSHSY and CDR2 as SAAADI. This CDR3 contains 13 residues. As DNA, the CDR3 is TGCGCCAGCAGTGAGGGGGGGAACACTGAAGCTTTCTTT. This codes for CASSEGGNTEAFF.

V and J are TRBV7-2 and TRBJ1-4, with 10 nucleotides matching TRBD1. The germline CDR1 and CDR2 sequences are SGHTA and FQGNSA. Losses at the gene ends were 0 bases for V and 8 bases for J; bases not matched to a gene: 3. CDR3 length: 15 amino acids. The CDR3 spells CASSLAGQGSEKLFF. The DNA of the CDR3 is TGTGCCAGCAGCTTAGCGGGACAGGGGAGCGAAAAACTGTTTTTT.

The chain uses TRBV7-9 and TRBJ1-4; no definite D call. Germline loops: CDR1 SEHNR, CDR2 FQNEAQ (reference sequence). V shed 1 base and J shed 13 bases, with 10 bases lying between them. The CDR3 covers 12 residues. CDR3 residues: CASSLGGLGLFF. CDR3 coding DNA: TGTGCCAGCAGCTTAGGGGGATTGGGACTGTTTTTT.

V and J are TRBV19 and TRBJ2-2, with D perhaps being TRBD1 or TRBD2 (6 bases each). Per the germline V gene, CDR1 is LNHDA and CDR2 is SQIVND (reference sequence). CDR3 length: 15 residues. V dropped 4 bases and J dropped 0 bases, with 9 bases sitting between them. CDR3 amino acids: CASSKGGSNTGELFF. CDR3 nucleotides: TGTGCCAGTAGTAAGGGGGGCTCGAACACCGGGGAGCTGTTTTTT.

This chain links TRBV28 with TRBJ1-3; TRBD1 is a possible D gene (6 bases). The V gene's germline CDR1 is MDHEN and CDR2 SYDVKM. CDR3 length equals 16 residues. Deletions cut 4 bases from V and 8 bases from J, with 21 bases between. The CDR3 sequence is CASSSLRQAGSDTIYF. The CDR3 region has the DNA TGTGCCAGCAGTTCGCTTCGACAGGCGGGTTCGGACACCATATATTTT.

V is TRBV5-1 and J is TRBJ2-7, with 10 bases that match TRBD2. The V and J ends lost 0 bases and 0 bases, in that order; junction bases with no gene match: 6. This CDR3 is built from 17 residues. The germline CDR1 and CDR2 sequences are SGHRS and YFSETQ. CDR3 protein: CASSLGRAGGTSYEQYF. CDR3 sequence (DNA): TGCGCCAGCAGCTTGGGGCGAGCGGGGGGGACCTCCTACGAGCAGTACTTC.

The J gene is TRBJ2-6, the V gene TRBV18, with D hard to call. Trimming pared 2 bases from V and 0 bases from J, leaving 11 bases between. The length of the CDR3 is 17 residues. The V gene's germline CDR1 is KGHSH and CDR2 LQKENI. In nucleotides, the CDR3 is TGTGCCAGCTCACCATTCGGCAGAGACTCTGGGGCCAACGTCCTGACTTTC. It is translated as CASSPFGRDSGANVLTF.

The rearrangement uses TRBV5-1 and TRBJ2-7; 11 bases fit TRBD2. This CDR3 has 16 residues. Per germline, CDR1 SGHRS and CDR2 YFSETQ. The trim removed 0 bases at V and 5 bases at J, leaving 7 bases unmatched. In DNA form, the CDR3 reads TGCGCCAGCAGCTTGGAAGGTAGCGGGAGGGCCGACGAGCAGTACTTC. This translates into CASSLEGSGRADEQYF.

The V gene is TRBV5-1, the J gene TRBJ1-1; D is perhaps TRBD1 (5 bases). The length of the CDR3 is 12 residues. Germline V gene lookup returns CDR1 SGHRS and CDR2 YFSETQ. With 2 bases removed from V and 6 bases from J, the gap between germline ends came to 8 bases. In DNA, the CDR3 is TGCGCCAGCAGCTTAGCAGGGCCTGAAGCTTTCTTT. Its translation is CASSLAGPEAFF.

The rearrangement joins TRBV19 to TRBJ2-5, with 11 bases aligning to TRBD2. Germline CDR1 is LNHDA and CDR2 is SQIVND (reference sequence). Losses at the gene ends were 3 bases for V and 5 bases for J; bases not matched to a gene: 8. This CDR3 spans 16 amino acids. CDR3 coding DNA: TGTGCCAGTAGTATCATAGCGGGAGGGCCTGGGGAGACCCAGTACTTC. This translates into CASSIIAGGPGETQYF.

This clone has only a few counts. The chain couples TRBV5-1 to TRBJ2-1, with a weak D call TRBD2 (5 bases). Germline V gives CDR1 SGHRS, CDR2 YFSETQ. V lost 3 bases and J 7 bases, leaving 11 bases between the germline ends. The CDR3 length is 13 residues. DNA of the CDR3: TGCGCCAGCAGCTGGAGAACGGGAAATGAGCAGTTCTTC. Translated, it gives CASSWRTGNEQFF.

The V and J genes are TRBV10-3 and TRBJ1-1, with D possibly matching TRBD1 (5 bases). This CDR3 is built from 15 residues. Germline V gene sequence: CDR1 ENHRY, CDR2 SYGVKD. Trimming left V 4 bases short and J 4 bases short, with 16 bases between. CDR3 coding DNA: TGTGCCATCAGTGGCGACAGTTCTTTGGGCACTGAAGCTTTCTTT. The encoded protein is CAISGDSSLGTEAFF.

The V and J genes are TRBV5-1 and TRBJ1-4; D is ambiguous. The length of the CDR3 is 14 residues. V was cut by 0 bases and J by 8 bases, with 11 bases left in between. Looked up from germline, CDR1 is SGHRS and CDR2 is YFSETQ. The CDR3 DNA reads TGCGCCAGCAGCTTGGCCCCTGGAAAGGAAAAACTGTTTTTT. It yields the protein CASSLAPGKEKLFF.

The chain recombines TRBV5-1 with TRBJ2-7; either TRBD1 or TRBD2 may supply D (5 bases each). This CDR3 is built from 15 residues. V shed 4 bases and J shed 4 bases, with 18 bases lying between them. Germline CDR1 SGHRS, CDR2 YFSETQ. As DNA, the CDR3 is TGCGCCAGCAGCATGGAGAGAGGGGCTTCATACGAGCAGTACTTC. It translates to CASSMERGASYEQYF.

The V gene is TRBV19, the J gene TRBJ1-6; D unresolved. Trimming took 5 bases from V and 0 from J, leaving 14 bases between them. Germline V lookup: CDR1 LNHDA, CDR2 SQIVND (reference sequence). The CDR3 runs to 17 residues. The CDR3 loop reads CASSLRALSSYNSPLHF. CDR3 DNA sequence: TGTGCCAGTAGTCTGAGGGCCCTAAGCTCCTATAATTCACCCCTCCACTTT.

The V call is TRBV19, the J call TRBJ2-2, with D possibly TRBD1 on 7 matching bases. CDR3 length equals 15 residues. V was clipped by 7 bases and J by 4 bases, with 16 bases between them. Germline-derived CDR1 and CDR2 are LNHDA and SQIVND (reference sequence). Here the CDR3 DNA reads TGTGCCAGTAAAATCAACAGGGGAGGCACCGGGGAGCTGTTTTTT. Translation: CASKINRGGTGELFF.